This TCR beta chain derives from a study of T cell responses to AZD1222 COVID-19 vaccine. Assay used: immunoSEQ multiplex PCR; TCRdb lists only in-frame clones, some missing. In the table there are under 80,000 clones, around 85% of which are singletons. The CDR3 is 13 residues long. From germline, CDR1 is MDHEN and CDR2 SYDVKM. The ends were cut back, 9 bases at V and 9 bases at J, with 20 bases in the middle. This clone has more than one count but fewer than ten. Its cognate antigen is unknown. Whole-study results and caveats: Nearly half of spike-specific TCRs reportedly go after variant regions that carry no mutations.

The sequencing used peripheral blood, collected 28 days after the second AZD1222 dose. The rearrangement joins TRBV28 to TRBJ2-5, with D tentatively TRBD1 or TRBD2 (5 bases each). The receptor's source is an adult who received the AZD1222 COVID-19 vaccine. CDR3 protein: CASGARPFGAQYF. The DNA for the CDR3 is TGTGCCAGTGGGGCCCGCCCTTTCGGGGCCCAGTACTTC.